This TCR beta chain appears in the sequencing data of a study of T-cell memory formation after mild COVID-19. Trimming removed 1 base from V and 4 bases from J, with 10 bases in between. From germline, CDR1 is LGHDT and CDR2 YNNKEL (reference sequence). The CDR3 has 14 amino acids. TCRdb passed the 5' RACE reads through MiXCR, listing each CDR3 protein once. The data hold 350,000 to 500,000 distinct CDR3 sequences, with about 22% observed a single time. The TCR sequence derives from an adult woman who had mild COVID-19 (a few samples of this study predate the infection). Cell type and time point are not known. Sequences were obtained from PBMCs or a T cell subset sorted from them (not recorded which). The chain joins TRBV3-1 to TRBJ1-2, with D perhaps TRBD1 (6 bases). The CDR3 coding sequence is TGTGCCAGCAGCCAAGGGTGGGACACCTATGGCTACACCTTC. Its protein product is CASSQGWDTYGYTF.